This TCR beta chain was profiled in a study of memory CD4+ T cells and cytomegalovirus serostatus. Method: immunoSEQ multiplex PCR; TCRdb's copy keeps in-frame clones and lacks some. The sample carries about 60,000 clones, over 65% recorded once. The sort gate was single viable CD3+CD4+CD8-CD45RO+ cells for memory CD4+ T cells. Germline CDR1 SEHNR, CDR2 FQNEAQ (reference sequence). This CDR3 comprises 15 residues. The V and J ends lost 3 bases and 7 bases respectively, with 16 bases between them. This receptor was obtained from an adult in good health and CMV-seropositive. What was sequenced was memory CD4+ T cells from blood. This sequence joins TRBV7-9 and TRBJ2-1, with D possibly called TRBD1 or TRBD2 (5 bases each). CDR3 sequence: CASSLEPPEGNEQFF. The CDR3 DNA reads TGTGCCAGCAGCTTGGAGCCCCCAGAGGGGAATGAGCAGTTCTTC.